This T cell receptor beta chain was documented in a study of blood T cell repertoires in COVID-19. V was pared by 2 bases and J by 7 bases, with 6 bases between. Per the germline V gene, CDR1 is MNHNY and CDR2 is SVGAGI (reference sequence). The CDR3 sequence is 12 residues long. About this clone: The same CDR3 can be traced to other DNA sequences in this sample.

Across 20 to 25 US areas, participants ranged in age from roughly 18 to 89 years. Clones were read by immunoSEQ multiplex PCR, and TCRdb kept only the in-frame ones, dropping some. This sample yields roughly 430,000 clones, of which around 90% are seen a single time; roughly 2% belongs to the top ten. The chain joins TRBV6-6 to TRBJ1-5; a weak D match, TRBD1 (6 bases). The source material was PBMCs or T cells enriched from blood (not recorded which). The receptor comes from a woman between 35 and 50 years old with acute COVID-19. The CDR3 is CASSYGGQPQHF. The CDR3 DNA follows: TGTGCCAGCAGTTACGGGGGCCAGCCCCAGCATTTT.